Listed below are T cell receptor beta chains from one sample, sequenced in a study of shared clonotypes between healthy human individuals. Using immunoSEQ multiplex PCR, the repertoire was profiled, and TCRdb retains in-frame clones only, with some absent. Among about 480,000 clones listed, 79% were seen once. The sample taken for sequencing was PBMCs. The source is a middle-aged woman in good health. Some clones in this sample may be carry-over from other donors' samples. Each CDR3 is given with its conserved first and last residue. A D gene is named only where the DNA matches it firmly. The listing skips clone size in some rows; elsewhere it reads once, few, many or a size class.

>TRBJ1-4|.|.|TRBV9
TGTGCCAGCAGCGACTCACCGGGACAAGATAATGAAAAACTGTTTTTT
CASSDSPGQDNEKLFF
>TRBJ2-5|once|.|TRBV9
TGTGCCAGCAGCGGGCAGGGACGGCCCTTCCAAGAGACCCAGTACTTC
CASSGQGRPFQETQYF
>TRBJ1-3|.|.|TRBV29-1
TGCAGCGTGGCGCAGGAAAACACCATATATTTT
CSVAQENTIYF
>TRBJ1-4|.|TRBD1|TRBV5-4
TGTGCCAGCAGCTTGGGACAGGGGGCAACTAATGAAAAACTGTTTTTT
CASSLGQGATNEKLFF
>TRBJ2-1|.|TRBD2|TRBV27
TGTGCCAGCAGTTTGGGGATGGGACTAGCGGGTTCTGAGCAGTTCTTC
CASSLGMGLAGSEQFF
>TRBJ2-2|.|.|TRBV5-1
TGCGCCAGCAGCAGGGGACTGGGGAACACCGGGGAGCTGTTTTTT
CASSRGLGNTGELFF
>TRBJ2-1|.|TRBD2|TRBV11-2
TGTGCCAGCAGCCAGACGGGACTAGCGTACAATGAGCAGTTCTTC
CASSQTGLAYNEQFF
>TRBJ1-2|.|TRBD1|TRBV6-1
TGTGCCAGCAGTGACCCGGACAGGAGCTATGGCTACACCTTC
CASSDPDRSYGYTF
>TRBJ2-1|.|.|TRBV6-1
TGTGCCACCTACAACTACCAGGATCCTTACAATGAGCAGTTCTTC
CATYNYQDPYNEQFF
>TRBJ2-3|.|TRBD1|TRBV5-1
TGCGCCAGCAGCTTGGGGGACAGCCAGGGCACAGATACGCAGTATTTT
CASSLGDSQGTDTQYF
>TRBJ2-1|once|.|TRBV5-1
TGCGCCAGCAGCTTGGTCCCGGGTTACAATGAGCAGTTCTTC
CASSLVPGYNEQFF
>TRBJ1-3|.|.|TRBV5-1
TGCGCCAGCAGCGTCGCGGCGGGGACCTCTGGAAACACCATATATTTT
CASSVAAGTSGNTIYF
>TRBJ1-2|.|.|TRBV18
TGTGCCAGCTCACCGAGTGGGGAACTCTATGGCTACACCTTC
CASSPSGELYGYTF
>TRBJ2-5|.|TRBD2|TRBV23-1
TGCGCCAGCAGTCACGAGCGGGAGTTGCGGGAGGTGAAGGAGACCCAGTACTTC
CASSHERELREVKETQYF
>TRBJ2-1|.|TRBD2|TRBV4-1
TGCGCCAGCAGCCAAGGGGTTAGCGGGAGGTCCTACAATGAGCAGTTCTTC
CASSQGVSGRSYNEQFF